A selection of T cell receptor beta chains follows, all from one sample in a study of blood T cell repertoires in COVID-19. Measured with immunoSEQ multiplex PCR; TCRdb has only the in-frame clones, and not every one. The sample holds around 400,000 clones; 70% to 90% are singletons and the top ten take around 9.3%. The material sequenced was peripheral blood. These receptors originate from a woman between 25 and 40 years old with COVID-19, enrolled during active disease. The CDR3 runs from the conserved cysteine through the conserved F or W. Fields, in order: CDR3 protein, CDR3 DNA, clone size, J gene, V gene, D gene. The D gene is left open where the match is weak. Only part of the rows carry a size: once, few, many, or a class if the clone is expanded.

cdr3_aa: CATSDSQGRLYEQYF
cdr3_nt: TGTGCCACCAGTGACTCACAGGGACGCCTTTACGAGCAGTACTTC
clone_size: NA
j_call: TRBJ2-7
v_call: TRBV24-1
d_call: NA

cdr3_aa: CASRPVYEQYF
cdr3_nt: TGTGCCAGCAGGCCGGTCTACGAGCAGTACTTC
clone_size: NA
j_call: TRBJ2-7
v_call: TRBV28
d_call: NA

cdr3_aa: CASSVGVGGSYNEQFF
cdr3_nt: TGTGCCAGCAGCGTAGGGGTAGGCGGCTCCTACAATGAGCAGTTCTTC
clone_size: NA
j_call: TRBJ2-1
v_call: TRBV9
d_call: NA

cdr3_aa: CASRTATGLNSPLHF
cdr3_nt: TGTGCCAGCAGGACTGCGACAGGGTTGAATTCACCCCTCCACTTT
clone_size: NA
j_call: TRBJ1-6
v_call: TRBV25-1
d_call: TRBD1

cdr3_aa: CATSAGQSYGYTF
cdr3_nt: TGTGCCACCAGTGCAGGACAGAGCTATGGCTACACCTTC
clone_size: NA
j_call: TRBJ1-2
v_call: TRBV24-1
d_call: NA

cdr3_aa: CASSSRQGAENTEAFF
cdr3_nt: TGTGCCAGTAGTTCGAGACAGGGGGCAGAGAACACTGAAGCTTTCTTT
clone_size: NA
j_call: TRBJ1-1
v_call: TRBV19
d_call: TRBD1

cdr3_aa: CASSRSGTSGSTDTQYF
cdr3_nt: TGCGCCAGCAGCCGATCCGGGACTAGCGGTAGCACAGATACGCAGTATTTT
clone_size: NA
j_call: TRBJ2-3
v_call: TRBV5-1
d_call: TRBD2

cdr3_aa: CASSLDGAGAGETQYF
cdr3_nt: TGTGCCAGCAGCTTAGACGGAGCGGGAGCGGGGGAGACCCAGTACTTC
clone_size: once
j_call: TRBJ2-5
v_call: TRBV11-2
d_call: TRBD2

cdr3_aa: CASSLYGQGLDQPQHF
cdr3_nt: TGTGCCAGCAGTTTATATGGGCAGGGGTTAGATCAGCCCCAGCATTTT
clone_size: NA
j_call: TRBJ1-5
v_call: TRBV28
d_call: NA

cdr3_aa: CASSESLLAGAYNEQFF
cdr3_nt: TGTGCCAGCAGTGAATCCTTACTAGCGGGGGCCTACAATGAGCAGTTCTTC
clone_size: NA
j_call: TRBJ2-1
v_call: TRBV6-1
d_call: TRBD2

cdr3_aa: CASVPGLAFSETQYF
cdr3_nt: TGTGCCAGTGTTCCGGGACTAGCGTTTTCAGAGACCCAGTACTTC
clone_size: NA
j_call: TRBJ2-5
v_call: TRBV2
d_call: TRBD2

cdr3_aa: CASSQMTGREQYF
cdr3_nt: TGCGCCAGCAGCCAGATGACAGGGCGCGAGCAGTACTTC
clone_size: NA
j_call: TRBJ2-7
v_call: TRBV4-1
d_call: TRBD1

cdr3_aa: CASARTGGGTEAFF
cdr3_nt: TGTGCCAGTGCACGTACAGGGGGCGGCACTGAAGCTTTCTTT
clone_size: NA
j_call: TRBJ1-1
v_call: TRBV19
d_call: TRBD1

cdr3_aa: CASSYSGGDDQPQHF
cdr3_nt: TGTGCCAGCAGTTACAGTGGAGGGGATGATCAGCCCCAGCATTTT
clone_size: NA
j_call: TRBJ1-5
v_call: TRBV6-6
d_call: NA

cdr3_aa: CAWFSRTSGSSEQYF
cdr3_nt: TGTGCCTGGTTTTCCCGGACTAGCGGGAGTAGCGAGCAGTACTTC
clone_size: few
j_call: TRBJ2-7
v_call: TRBV30
d_call: TRBD2

cdr3_aa: CASSFITIQPQHF
cdr3_nt: TGTGCCAGCAGCTTTATTACTATTCAGCCCCAGCATTTT
clone_size: NA
j_call: TRBJ1-5
v_call: TRBV28
d_call: NA

cdr3_aa: CASSSRETEGYTF
cdr3_nt: TGTGCCAGCAGTTCACGGGAGACGGAGGGCTACACCTTC
clone_size: NA
j_call: TRBJ1-2
v_call: TRBV12-3/TRBV12-4
d_call: NA

cdr3_aa: CASSVTESGTEAFF
cdr3_nt: TGTGCCAGCAGCGTGACCGAGAGCGGCACTGAAGCTTTCTTT
clone_size: NA
j_call: TRBJ1-1
v_call: TRBV9
d_call: NA

cdr3_aa: CASSYRTGGVEKLFF
cdr3_nt: TGTGCCAGCAGTTACCGGACAGGGGGCGTAGAAAAACTGTTTTTT
clone_size: NA
j_call: TRBJ1-4
v_call: TRBV6-5
d_call: TRBD1

cdr3_aa: CASSFTGGQETQYF
cdr3_nt: TGCGCCAGCAGCTTTACAGGGGGCCAAGAGACCCAGTACTTC
clone_size: NA
j_call: TRBJ2-5
v_call: TRBV5-1
d_call: TRBD1

cdr3_aa: CASSFQGGEKLFF
cdr3_nt: TGCGCCAGCAGCTTTCAGGGCGGCGAAAAACTGTTTTTT
clone_size: few
j_call: TRBJ1-4
v_call: TRBV5-1
d_call: NA

cdr3_aa: CASRVGQGSYNEQFF
cdr3_nt: TGTGCCAGTAGGGTTGGACAGGGGTCCTACAATGAGCAGTTCTTC
clone_size: NA
j_call: TRBJ2-1
v_call: TRBV19
d_call: TRBD1

cdr3_aa: CASSQVGGHIGGYTF
cdr3_nt: TGCGCCAGCAGCCAAGTGGGGGGGCATATAGGTGGCTACACCTTC
clone_size: NA
j_call: TRBJ1-2
v_call: TRBV4-3
d_call: NA

cdr3_aa: CASTASTGASTDTQYF
cdr3_nt: TGCGCCAGCACCGCCTCGACAGGGGCTAGCACAGATACGCAGTATTTT
clone_size: NA
j_call: TRBJ2-3
v_call: TRBV4-1
d_call: TRBD1

cdr3_aa: CASSLAYQGYNEQFF
cdr3_nt: TGTGCCAGCAGCTTGGCCTACCAGGGGTACAATGAGCAGTTCTTC
clone_size: NA
j_call: TRBJ2-1
v_call: TRBV5-8
d_call: NA

cdr3_aa: CASSLDSQFYEQYF
cdr3_nt: TGTGCCAGCAGCTTAGATTCCCAGTTCTACGAGCAGTACTTC
clone_size: NA
j_call: TRBJ2-7
v_call: TRBV11-2
d_call: NA

cdr3_aa: CACSGTGNRDTQYF
cdr3_nt: TGTGCCTGCTCCGGGACAGGGAACCGAGATACGCAGTATTTT
clone_size: NA
j_call: TRBJ2-3
v_call: TRBV6-5
d_call: TRBD1

cdr3_aa: CASRATRLSTDTQYF
cdr3_nt: TGTGCCAGCAGGGCGACTAGGCTTAGCACAGATACGCAGTATTTT
clone_size: NA
j_call: TRBJ2-3
v_call: TRBV3-1/TRBV3-2
d_call: NA

cdr3_aa: CASSLGGGSEQFF
cdr3_nt: TGTGCTAGCAGCTTAGGAGGGGGCAGTGAGCAGTTCTTC
clone_size: once
j_call: TRBJ2-1
v_call: TRBV7-7
d_call: NA

cdr3_aa: CASSFPGTDFYEQYF
cdr3_nt: TGTGCCAGCAGTTTCCCGGGGACAGACTTCTACGAGCAGTACTTC
clone_size: NA
j_call: TRBJ2-7
v_call: TRBV27
d_call: TRBD1

cdr3_aa: CASSLTDRGFTEAFF
cdr3_nt: TGTGCCAGCAGCTTAACCGACAGGGGATTTACTGAAGCTTTCTTT
clone_size: NA
j_call: TRBJ1-1
v_call: TRBV7-9
d_call: TRBD1

cdr3_aa: CASSLLASTYEQYF
cdr3_nt: TGTGCCAGCAGTTTATTGGCTTCCACCTACGAGCAGTACTTC
clone_size: NA
j_call: TRBJ2-7
v_call: TRBV6-6
d_call: NA

cdr3_aa: CASSKTGKGEGYTF
cdr3_nt: TGTGCCAGTAGTAAAACAGGGAAAGGCGAGGGCTACACCTTC
clone_size: NA
j_call: TRBJ1-2
v_call: TRBV19
d_call: NA

cdr3_aa: CSASSQTQETQYF
cdr3_nt: TGCAGTGCTAGTTCCCAGACACAAGAGACCCAGTACTTC
clone_size: once
j_call: TRBJ2-5
v_call: TRBV20-1
d_call: NA

cdr3_aa: CASSQGADDDGEQFF
cdr3_nt: TGCGCCAGCAGCCAAGGGGCTGACGATGATGGTGAGCAGTTCTTC
clone_size: NA
j_call: TRBJ2-1
v_call: TRBV4-1
d_call: NA

cdr3_aa: CASSAGQGYEQYF
cdr3_nt: TGTGCCAGCAGTGCGGGACAGGGTTACGAGCAGTACTTC
clone_size: NA
j_call: TRBJ2-7
v_call: TRBV12-3/TRBV12-4
d_call: TRBD1

cdr3_aa: CASSLIGGNSNQPQHF
cdr3_nt: TGTGCCAGCAGCTTGATCGGAGGGAATAGCAATCAGCCCCAGCATTTT
clone_size: NA
j_call: TRBJ1-5
v_call: TRBV5-5
d_call: NA

cdr3_aa: CASSPDRAAYEQYF
cdr3_nt: TGCGCCAGCAGCCCGGACAGGGCTGCCTACGAGCAGTACTTC
clone_size: NA
j_call: TRBJ2-7
v_call: TRBV5-1
d_call: TRBD1

cdr3_aa: CASSPPAGGGLDYGYTF
cdr3_nt: TGTGCCAGCAGTCCACCCGCCGGGGGGGGACTAGACTATGGCTACACCTTC
clone_size: NA
j_call: TRBJ1-2
v_call: TRBV28
d_call: NA

cdr3_aa: CASSSDRVMNTEAFF
cdr3_nt: TGTGCCAGCAGCTCAGACAGGGTTATGAACACTGAAGCTTTCTTT
clone_size: once
j_call: TRBJ1-1
v_call: TRBV7-6
d_call: TRBD1

cdr3_aa: CASSIHRVNTEAFF
cdr3_nt: TGTGCCAGTAGTATCCACAGGGTTAACACTGAAGCTTTCTTT
clone_size: NA
j_call: TRBJ1-1
v_call: TRBV19
d_call: NA

cdr3_aa: CATSRVVQVGQPQHF
cdr3_nt: TGTGCCACCAGCAGAGTGGTCCAGGTGGGTCAGCCCCAGCATTTT
clone_size: NA
j_call: TRBJ1-5
v_call: TRBV15
d_call: NA

cdr3_aa: CASSFLVAGGRTGELFF
cdr3_nt: TGTGCCAGCAGCTTTTTGGTAGCGGGAGGTCGCACCGGGGAGCTGTTTTTT
clone_size: NA
j_call: TRBJ2-2
v_call: TRBV7-9
d_call: TRBD2

cdr3_aa: CASSLLRWGTGQPQHF
cdr3_nt: TGTGCCAGCAGTTTACTCCGTTGGGGGACAGGTCAGCCCCAGCATTTT
clone_size: NA
j_call: TRBJ1-5
v_call: TRBV28
d_call: TRBD1